The rows below give T cell receptor beta chains drawn from one sample of a study of beta chain features in type 1 diabetes. Sequencing used immunoSEQ multiplex PCR; TCRdb keeps in-frame clones, though not all of them. The data hold hundreds of thousands of clones, with 13% to 15% observed a single time. Sequencing used naive CD4+ T cells from blood. These receptors were collected from a woman between 40 and 50 years old in good health. The CDR3 runs from the conserved cysteine through the conserved F or W. A D gene is named only where the DNA matches it firmly. A row's size may be missing; if present it is once, few, many or a size class.

TRBD1	-	TRBV5-1	TRBJ2-3	CASSLGATGVWTDTQYF	TGCGCCAGCAGCTTGGGGGCGACAGGGGTCTGGACAGATACGCAGTATTTT
-	-	TRBV27	TRBJ2-7	CASSLAGDRAYEQYF	TGTGCCAGCAGTTTAGCCGGGGATAGGGCCTACGAGCAGTACTTC
-	few	TRBV5-1	TRBJ1-4	CASSLGREPATNEKLFF	TGCGCCAGCAGCTTGGGACGGGAGCCTGCAACTAATGAAAAACTGTTTTTT
-	few	TRBV7-9	TRBJ1-2	CASSQGTDYGYTF	TGTGCCAGCAGCCAGGGGACGGATTATGGCTACACCTTC
-	few	TRBV18	TRBJ2-5	CASSPFQQETQYF	TGTGCCAGCTCACCATTTCAGCAAGAGACCCAGTACTTC
-	few	TRBV9	TRBJ2-1	CASSRNEQFF	TGTGCCAGCAGCCGGAATGAGCAGTTCTTC
TRBD2	few	TRBV2	TRBJ2-3	CASVAGGADTQYF	TGTGCCTCCGTGGCGGGGGGCGCAGATACGCAGTATTTT
TRBD2	few	TRBV7-9	TRBJ2-1	CASTPRTRAGGPAYNEQFF	TGTGCCAGCACCCCTCGGACGAGAGCGGGGGGCCCCGCCTACAATGAGCAGTTCTTC
-	few	TRBV7-9	TRBJ1-6	CASSLGGGNYNSPLHF	TGTGCCAGCAGCTTGGGAGGGGGAAATTATAATTCACCCCTCCACTTT
-	few	TRBV5-1	TRBJ1-2	CASSLDRDGYTF	TGCGCCAGCAGCTTGGACAGGGATGGCTACACCTTC
TRBD2	-	TRBV23-1	TRBJ2-3	CASISKQGRLAGTLGYTDTQYF	TGCGCCAGCATCTCCAAACAAGGACGACTAGCGGGGACCCTTGGGTATACAGATACGCAGTATTTT
TRBD1	-	TRBV5-1	TRBJ2-3	CASSLGDRESDTQYF	TGCGCCAGCAGCTTGGGGGACAGGGAATCAGATACGCAGTATTTT
TRBD2	few	TRBV5-1	TRBJ2-3	CASSSGLAGGSSTDTQYF	TGCGCCAGCAGTTCGGGACTAGCGGGGGGATCTAGCACAGATACGCAGTATTTT
TRBD1	-	TRBV11-2	TRBJ1-5	CASSLDRLGNQPQHF	TGTGCCAGCAGCCTGGACAGGCTCGGCAATCAGCCCCAGCATTTT
TRBD2	-	TRBV19	TRBJ2-7	CASSISSGPYEQYF	TGTGCCAGTAGTATTTCTAGCGGGCCCTACGAGCAGTACTTC
TRBD1	-	TRBV18	TRBJ2-7	CASSPQQGAGEQYF	TGTGCCAGCTCACCACAACAGGGGGCGGGCGAGCAGTACTTC
-	few	TRBV7-2	TRBJ2-7	CASSSGSEQYF	TGTGCCAGCAGCTCCGGTTCTGAGCAGTACTTC
-	-	TRBV21-1	TRBJ2-5	CASSNWETSGAQETQYF	TGTGCCAGCAGCAATTGGGAGACTAGCGGGGCCCAAGAGACCCAGTACTTC
-	-	TRBV11-2	TRBJ2-3	CASSLWDGGRNTDTQYF	TGTGCCAGCAGCTTATGGGACGGGGGGCGGAACACAGATACGCAGTATTTT
-	-	TRBV4-3	TRBJ1-4	CASSRERGYGEKLFF	TGCGCCAGCAGCCGAGAAAGGGGGTATGGTGAAAAACTGTTTTTT